What follows are 23 T cell receptor beta chains derived from one specimen sequenced in a study of cytomegalovirus exposure and HLA in healthy donors. 13 Jbeta primers and 60 Vbeta primers were used for the PCR. Assay: immunoSEQ multiplex PCR; the TCRdb copy retains only in-frame clones and omits some. The sample records 150,000 to 200,000 clones, 84% being singletons. Sequencing was performed on PBMCs. The origin of the receptors is a boy aged 5-17 years in good health and CMV-seronegative.

The rearrangement links TRBV18 to TRBJ2-2, with 9 positions matching TRBD2. This CDR3 has 17 residues. Germline V gene lookup returns CDR1 KGHSH and CDR2 LQKENI. V lost 5 bases and J lost 3; bases outside the gene matches: 10. CDR3 region: CASSFTSGQTHTGELFF. The DNA for the CDR3 is TGTGCCAGCTCATTTACTAGCGGGCAGACCCACACCGGGGAGCTGTTTTTT. The variable domain in full, completed from reference TRBV18 and TRBJ2-2, reads NAGVMQNPRHLVRRRGQEARLRCSPMKGHSHVYWYRQLPEEGLKFMVYLQKENIIDESGMPKERFSAEFPKEGPSILRIQQVVRGDSAAYFCASSFTSGQTHTGELFFGEGSRLTVL.

The chain is built from TRBV5-4 and TRBJ2-7; 9 positions agree with TRBD1. Germline V CDR1 and CDR2: SGHNT, YYREEE (reference sequence). V lost 4 bases, J lost 2 bases, and 4 bases stayed unmatched. The CDR3 extends over 14 amino acids. The CDR3 region has the DNA TGTGCCAGCAGCGGGACAGGGCCCCCCTACGAGCAGTACTTC. It yields the protein CASSGTGPPYEQYF.

This clone was detected a few times. J is TRBJ1-1 and V is TRBV25-1; a possible D gene is TRBD1 (6 bases). Germline V lookup: CDR1 MGHDK, CDR2 SYGVNS. The CDR3 totals 13 residues. V shed 2 bases and J shed 8 bases, with 12 bases lying between them. CDR3 loop: CASSEGGIVEAFF. The CDR3 nucleotides are TGTGCCAGCAGTGAAGGGGGCATTGTCGAAGCTTTCTTT.

V gene TRBV28 combines with J gene TRBJ2-7; 12 bases fit TRBD2. This CDR3 comprises 16 residues. V lost 2 bases, J lost 7 bases, and 9 bases stayed unmatched. Germline-derived CDR1 and CDR2 are MDHEN and SYDVKM. Here the CDR3 DNA reads TGTGCCAGCAGTTTAGGAACTAGCGGGAGGTTTAATGAGCAGTACTTC. The encoded protein is CASSLGTSGRFNEQYF.

The chain recombines TRBV7-9 with TRBJ2-1, with 9 bases identical to TRBD2. V lost 10 bases to trimming and J lost 0 bases; unmatched junction nucleotides: 7. This CDR3 has 15 residues. Germline lookup yields CDR1 SEHNR and CDR2 FQNEAQ (reference sequence). The CDR3 protein is CAILAGGFSYNEQFF. In DNA form, the CDR3 reads TGTGCCATCCTGGCGGGAGGGTTCTCCTACAATGAGCAGTTCTTC.

This clone was counted a single time. This chain links TRBV27 with TRBJ1-6, with D possibly being TRBD1 (6 bases). CDR3 length equals 16 residues. Germline CDR1 reads MNHEY; CDR2 reads SMNVEV (reference sequence). The V end was cut by 4 bases, the J end by 8 bases, with 18 bases between. DNA for the CDR3: TGTGCCAGCAGTTCTTCTCGGGCAGGGGTTCATTCACCCCTCCACTTT. Amino acids: CASSSSRAGVHSPLHF.

The gene calls are TRBV7-3 and TRBJ2-6; D is possibly TRBD2 (5 bases). The V end was cut by 5 bases, the J end by 0 bases, with 14 bases between. This CDR3 has 17 amino acids. Looked up from germline, CDR1 is SGHTA and CDR2 is FQGTGA. The CDR3 here is CASSNPRGDSGANVLTF. The DNA for the CDR3 is TGTGCCAGCAGCAACCCCCGGGGTGACTCTGGGGCCAACGTCCTGACTTTC.

V and J are TRBV7-6 and TRBJ2-7; possibly TRBD1 for D (5 bases). V lost 1 base and J 5 bases, leaving 15 bases between the germline ends. Germline CDR1 SGHVS, CDR2 FNYEAQ. The CDR3 runs 15 residues. This chain's CDR3 is CASSLGSRVWDEQYF. CDR3 bases: TGTGCCAGCAGCTTAGGATCCAGGGTTTGGGACGAGCAGTACTTC.

This clone was found once. The chain employs TRBV15 and TRBJ1-1; D call uncertain. The CDR3 extends over 13 amino acids. V was cut by 3 bases and J by 0 bases, with 5 bases left in between. Germline CDR1 is LNHNV and CDR2 is YYDKDF (reference sequence). The CDR3 DNA reads TGTGCCACCAGCAGTCTTTTGAACACTGAAGCTTTCTTT. As protein: CATSSLLNTEAFF. Complete variable domain (other parts from reference TRBV15 and TRBJ1-1): DAMVIQNPRYQVTQFGKPVTLSCSQTLNHNVMYWYQQKSSQAPKLLFHYYDKDFNNEADTPDNFQSRRPNTSFCFLDIRSPGLGDTAMYLCATSSLLNTEAFFGQGTRLTVV.

The genes are TRBV29-1 and TRBJ2-6; perhaps TRBD1 as D (6 bases). The V end was cut by 6 bases, the J end by 0 bases, with 18 bases between. CDR1 and CDR2 (germline): SQVTM, ANQGSEA. The CDR3 consists of 17 residues. CDR3 amino acids: CSVGDRDNYSGANVLTF. CDR3 coding DNA: TGCAGCGTGGGCGACCGGGACAACTACTCTGGGGCCAACGTCCTGACTTTC.

CDR3 DNA sequence: TGTGCCACCAAAACCGCGGGGGGCACTGAAGCTTTCTTT. It translates to CATKTAGGTEAFF. The rearrangement uses TRBV10-3 and TRBJ1-1; tentative D call: TRBD1 (5 bases). Germline CDR1 and CDR2: ENHRY and SYGVKD. The CDR3 extends over 13 amino acids. Trimming removed 10 bases from V and 4 bases from J, with 16 bases in between.

This clone was observed a few times. This chain uses TRBV30 with TRBJ2-5; D is unclear. Judging by the DNA end, TRBJ2-7 fits better; the J call may be wrong. The CDR3 runs to 11 residues. Germline lookup yields CDR1 GTSNPN and CDR2 SVGIG (reference sequence). CDR3: CAWSVLTEQYF. In DNA, the CDR3 is TGTGCCTGGAGTGTATTAACCGAGCAGTACTTC.

This clone was counted only a few times. The chain is built from TRBV10-3 and TRBJ2-7; a weak D match, TRBD1 (6 bases). Germline CDR1 ENHRY, CDR2 SYGVKD. The CDR3 spans 13 residues. V was cut by 8 bases and J by 1 base, with 12 bases left in between. The CDR3 reads CAISGATSYEQYF. DNA for the CDR3: TGTGCCATCTCAGGGGCAACGTCCTACGAGCAGTACTTC.

The V and J genes are TRBV7-6 and TRBJ2-2; D may be TRBD1 (7 bases). CDR1 is SGHVS, CDR2 FNYEAQ, per germline. CDR3 length equals 16 residues. V shed 5 bases and J shed 2 bases, with 15 bases lying between them. This CDR3 reads CASSTSRGENTGELFF. In nucleotides, the CDR3 is TGTGCCAGCAGCACCTCCAGGGGGGAAAACACCGGGGAGCTGTTTTTT.

The V call is TRBV28, the J call TRBJ1-4; perhaps TRBD1 as D (6 bases). The CDR3 extends over 16 amino acids. Germline V gene sequence: CDR1 MDHEN, CDR2 SYDVKM. V dropped 5 bases and J dropped 7 bases, with 20 bases sitting between them. The CDR3 sequence is CASSPRQARWGEKLFF. In nucleotides, the CDR3 is TGTGCCAGCAGTCCCCGACAGGCCCGGTGGGGTGAAAAACTGTTTTTT.

The chain carries TRBV19 and TRBJ2-6; 7 bases align to TRBD2. The CDR3 contains 15 residues. Germline values: CDR1 LNHDA, CDR2 SQIVND (reference sequence). The trim removed 5 bases at V and 4 bases at J, leaving 5 bases unmatched. The CDR3: CASSVGGTGANVLTF. The CDR3, as DNA: TGTGCCAGTAGTGTGGGAGGGACCGGGGCCAACGTCCTGACTTTC. The full variable domain, with the rest looked up from reference TRBV19 and TRBJ2-6, is DGGITQSPKYLFRKEGQNVTLSCEQNLNHDAMYWYRQDPGQGLRLIYYSQIVNDFQKGDIAEGYSVSREKKESFPLTVTSAQKNPTAFYLCASSVGGTGANVLTFGAGSRLTVL.

This clone was seen a handful of times. J is TRBJ1-2 and V is TRBV2, with D unclear. The germline gives CDR1 SNHLY, CDR2 FYNNEI. Trimming stripped 9 bases from V and 7 bases from J, with 12 bases between. The CDR3 extends over 11 amino acids. DNA of the CDR3: TGTGCCAGGTTCAGGAGCGGTGGCTACACCTTC. Its protein product is CARFRSGGYTF. The whole variable domain, remainder taken from reference TRBV2 and TRBJ1-2, is EPEVTQTPSHQVTQMGQEVILRCVPISNHLYFYWYRQILGQKVEFLVSFYNNEISEKSEIFDDQFSVERPDGSNFTLKIRSTKLEDSAMYFCARFRSGGYTFGSGTRLTVV.

The V call is TRBV7-2, the J call TRBJ2-2; D is unresolved. V lost 2 bases and J lost 7, with 5 bases in between. The germline gives CDR1 SGHTA, CDR2 FQGNSA. The CDR3 length is 12 residues. The CDR3, as DNA: TGTGCCAGCAGCTTACAGGTCGGGGAGCTGTTTTTT. Amino acids: CASSLQVGELFF.

J is TRBJ1-1 and V is TRBV9; 10 bases match TRBD1. Trimming removed 3 bases from V and 5 bases from J; junction bases left unmatched: 1. The germline V gene has CDR1 SGDLS and CDR2 YYNGEE. The CDR3 is 13 amino acids. Written as DNA, the CDR3 is TGTGCCAGCAGCGGGACAGGGGGAACTGAAGCTTTCTTT. This translates into CASSGTGGTEAFF.

The chain joins TRBV30 to TRBJ2-1; tentative D call: TRBD1 (6 bases). Looked up from germline, CDR1 is GTSNPN and CDR2 is SVGIG (reference sequence). This CDR3 is 16 amino acids long. Trimming took off 2 bases at V and 6 bases at J, with 20 bases between the two ends. CDR3 amino acids: CAWSPQQGVLGNEQFF. CDR3 coding DNA: TGTGCCTGGAGTCCCCAACAGGGAGTATTGGGCAATGAGCAGTTCTTC.

The chain recombines TRBV28 with TRBJ2-3; 16 nucleotides align to TRBD2. Germline V gives CDR1 MDHEN, CDR2 SYDVKM. CDR3 length equals 17 residues. V shed 7 bases, J shed 10 bases, and the junction held 14 bases outside the gene matches. The CDR3 loop reads CASNRPGLAGGPRSQYF. CDR3 coding DNA: TGTGCCAGCAACCGACCGGGACTAGCGGGAGGGCCTCGTTCGCAGTATTTT. The full variable domain, in which reference TRBV28 and TRBJ2-3 provide the parts outside the CDR3, is DVKVTQSSRYLVKRTGEKVFLECVQDMDHENMFWYRQDPGLGLRLIYFSYDVKMKEKGDIPEGYSVSREKKERFSLILESASTNQTSMYLCASNRPGLAGGPRSQYFGPGTRLTVL.

This chain uses TRBV5-1 with TRBJ2-7; 12 bases agree with TRBD1. J gave up 9 bases and V 0 bases, and 10 bases lay outside the gene matches. Per the germline V gene, CDR1 is SGHRS and CDR2 is YFSETQ. The CDR3 extends over 16 amino acids. Written as DNA, the CDR3 is TGCGCCAGCAGCTTGGGGGGGACAGGGGGCGCGGTGTGGCAGTACTTC. Protein product: CASSLGGTGGAVWQYF.

The rearrangement uses TRBV7-9 and TRBJ2-2, with D maybe TRBD2 (5 bases). The CDR3 totals 15 residues. The V gene's germline CDR1 is SEHNR and CDR2 FQNEAQ (reference sequence). The germline V and J ends were trimmed by 4 bases and 4 bases, with 13 bases remaining between them. DNA of the CDR3: TGTGCCAGCAGCTGGCCGGGGTCTCGCACCGGGGAGCTGTTTTTT. It encodes CASSWPGSRTGELFF.